The 2 T cell receptor beta chains below were found in one sample sequenced in a study of post-analysis software for immune sequencing data. General observations from the study: TRBV5-6, TRBV5-1 and TRBV20-1 were among five TRBV segments more frequent in patients than controls.

Antigens of these TCRs are unknown. The authors incorporated unique molecular identifiers into the TCR beta cDNA libraries. From the PCR reads, TCRdb called clonotypes with MiXCR, one entry per CDR3 protein. The sample contains 380,000 or so distinct CDR3 sequences, 30% to 45% of which appear only once. Source material: blood. All receptors come from a girl aged 10 to 17 with multiple sclerosis.

The chain recombines TRBV20-1 with TRBJ2-1; 8 nucleotides match TRBD1. Germline-derived CDR1 and CDR2 are DFQATT and SNEGSKA (reference sequence). The CDR3 sequence is 14 residues long. The ends lost 5 bases at V and 3 bases at J; junction bases unmatched: 6. The chain's CDR3 is CSAYPTGVYNEQFF. The CDR3 DNA reads TGCAGTGCTTACCCGACAGGGGTCTACAATGAGCAGTTCTTC.

This clonotype was counted many times. The genes are TRBV5-1 and TRBJ2-3, with D perhaps TRBD2 (8 bases). Germline CDR1 is SGHRS and CDR2 is YFSETQ. V was clipped by 2 bases and J by 3 bases, with 16 bases between them. The CDR3 loop spans 16 amino acids. In nucleotides, the CDR3 is TGCGCCAGCAGCTTCGGGGGGGCAGGGGGAACAGATACGCAGTATTTT. It yields the protein CASSFGGAGGTDTQYF.